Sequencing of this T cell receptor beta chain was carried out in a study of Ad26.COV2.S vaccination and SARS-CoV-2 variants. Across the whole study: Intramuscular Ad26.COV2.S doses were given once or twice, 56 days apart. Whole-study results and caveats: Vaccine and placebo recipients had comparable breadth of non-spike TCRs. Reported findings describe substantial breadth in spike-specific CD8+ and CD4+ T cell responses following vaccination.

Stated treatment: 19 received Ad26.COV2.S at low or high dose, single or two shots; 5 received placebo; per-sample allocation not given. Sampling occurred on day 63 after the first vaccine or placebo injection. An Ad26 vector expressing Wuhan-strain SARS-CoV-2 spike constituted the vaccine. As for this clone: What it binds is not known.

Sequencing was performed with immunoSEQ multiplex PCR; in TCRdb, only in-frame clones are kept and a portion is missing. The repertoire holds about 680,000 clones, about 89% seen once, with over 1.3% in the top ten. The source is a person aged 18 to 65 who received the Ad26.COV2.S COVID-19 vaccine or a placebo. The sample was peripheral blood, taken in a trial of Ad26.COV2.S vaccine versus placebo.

The CDR3 spells CASSLAVGETQYF. The CDR3 DNA reads as TGTGCCAGCAGCTTAGCGGTTGGGGAGACCCAGTACTTC. The V gene is TRBV7-2, the J gene TRBJ2-5; D uncertain. This CDR3 is built from 13 residues. The germline gives CDR1 SGHTA, CDR2 FQGNSA. The V end was cut by 0 bases, the J end by 5 bases, with 7 bases between. The full variable domain, rest sourced from reference TRBV7-2 and TRBJ2-5, is GAGVSQSPSNKVTEKGKDVELRCDPISGHTALYWYRQSLGQGLEFLIYFQGNSAPDKSGLPSDRFSAERTGGSVSTLTIQRTQQEDSAVYLCASSLAVGETQYFGPGTRLLVL.